One sample yielded the 23 T cell receptor beta chains listed below, sequenced in a study of pediatric ulcerative colitis. Profiled with immunoSEQ multiplex PCR; TCRdb holds only in-frame clones, not every one. The sample records 36,000 or so clones, roughly 73% being singletons. Rectal tissue came from one to two pinch biopsies taken at colonoscopy. The material sequenced was gut tissue. The receptors come from a boy younger than 18 with moderate ulcerative colitis.

This clone has only one observation. This chain links TRBV16 with TRBJ2-7; TRBD1 might be the D (6 bases). The V gene lost 4 bases and the J gene lost 3 bases, with 13 bases spanning the gap. Germline CDR1 and CDR2: KGHSY and FQNENV. The CDR3 is 14 residues long. CDR3 DNA: TGTGCCAGCAGCCGAGGGCAGGGGTACTACGAGCAGTACTTC. Translating it yields CASSRGQGYYEQYF.

The CDR3 DNA reads TGTGCCAGCAGTGAATACTTGGACGGAGGACAGGGGGATGAAAAACTGTTTTTT. The encoded protein is CASSEYLDGGQGDEKLFF. The rearrangement uses TRBV2 and TRBJ1-4, with 10 nucleotides matching TRBD1. The CDR3 is made up of 18 amino acids. Germline V gene sequence: CDR1 SNHLY, CDR2 FYNNEI. Trimming removed 2 bases from V and 6 bases from J; junction bases left unmatched: 12.

V gene TRBV28 combines with J gene TRBJ1-2, with unresolved D. CDR1 MDHEN and CDR2 SYDVKM come from the germline V gene. V was clipped by 5 bases and J by 6 bases, with 16 bases between them. The CDR3 contains 14 residues. The DNA of the CDR3 is TGTGCCAGCAGTGCCCCGGACCCGGCGGATGGCTACACCTTC. The encoded protein is CASSAPDPADGYTF.

The chain links TRBV18 to TRBJ1-2, with 11 bases fitting TRBD1. Unmatched junction bases numbered 5, after V lost 1 base and J lost 13 bases. Germline-derived CDR1 and CDR2 are KGHSH and LQKENI. The CDR3 totals 13 residues. The CDR3 is CASSPLGQGASTF. Written as DNA, the CDR3 is TGTGCCAGCTCACCACTCGGACAGGGGGCGAGCACCTTC.

This chain joins TRBV28 and TRBJ1-1; 8 bases fit TRBD1. The V gene end was trimmed by 5 bases and the J gene end by 5 bases; junction bases not matched to a gene: 10. Germline assignment: CDR1 MDHEN and CDR2 SYDVKM. CDR3 length: 15 residues. The CDR3 DNA reads as TGTGCCAGCAGTCTCCTACAGGGGGATGAGACTGAAGCTTTCTTT. It yields the protein CASSLLQGDETEAFF.

The V call is TRBV28, the J call TRBJ1-4, with 9 positions matching TRBD1. Germline CDR1 MDHEN, CDR2 SYDVKM. J lost 6 bases, V lost 7 bases, and 9 bases had no gene match. CDR3 length: 15 residues. The CDR3 coding sequence is TGTGCCAGCACTCTACCGGGACAGGGTCATGAAAAACTGTTTTTT. Amino acid sequence: CASTLPGQGHEKLFF.

The chain employs TRBV21-1 and TRBJ2-5; TRBD1 is taken as the D call from the table, unchecked against the DNA. TRBV21-1 corresponds to a pseudogene. The CDR3 is 15 amino acids. CDR3 in amino acids: CASRIQGACGETQYF. For the CDR3, the DNA is TGTGCCAGCAGGATACAGGGGGCGTGCGGAGAGACCCAGTACTTC.

The genes are TRBV6-4 and TRBJ2-7, with TRBD1 matching over 7 bases. V lost 7 bases and J lost 2; bases outside the gene matches: 5. This CDR3 has 13 amino acids. CDR1 and CDR2 (germline): MRHNA, SNTAGT. For the CDR3, the DNA is TGTGCCAGCACCCGGGACAGACCCTACGAGCAGTACTTC. Translated, it gives CASTRDRPYEQYF.

There are a few counts of this clone. The J gene is TRBJ1-1, the V gene TRBV6-5; 9 bases are shared with TRBD1. Germline CDR1 and CDR2: MNHEY and SVGAGI. Trimming cost V 5 bases and J 8 bases; bases outside gene matches: 9. This CDR3 has 14 residues. As DNA, the CDR3 is TGTGCCAGCAGTCTCCGGGACAGGGCAAACGAAGCTTTCTTT. Encoded protein: CASSLRDRANEAFF.

The CDR3 is CASSQRVVSSRGTEAFF. In nucleotides, the CDR3 is TGTGCCAGCAGCCAACGGGTTGTCTCCTCTAGGGGGACTGAAGCTTTCTTT. The chain has TRBV5-6 and TRBJ1-1; TRBD1 is a possible D gene (6 bases). Germline CDR1 reads SGHDT; CDR2 reads YYEEEE. The CDR3 totals 17 residues. V was cut by 4 bases and J by 5 bases, with 24 bases left in between. The full variable domain, with the rest looked up from reference TRBV5-6 and TRBJ1-1, is DAGVTQSPTHLIKTRGQQVTLRCSPKSGHDTVSWYQQALGQGPQFIFQYYEEEERQRGNFPDRFSGHQFPNYSSELNVNALLLGDSALYLCASSQRVVSSRGTEAFFGQGTRLTVV.

J is TRBJ1-2 and V is TRBV7-2; D possibly corresponds to TRBD1 (5 bases). Germline values: CDR1 SGHTA, CDR2 FQGNSA. The CDR3 covers 16 residues. V dropped 3 bases and J dropped 0 bases, with 14 bases sitting between them. The CDR3 nucleotides read TGTGCCAGCAGCTTGGGGCGGCTCTCCGCTAACTATGGCTACACCTTC. It is translated as CASSLGRLSANYGYTF.

The chain carries TRBV7-9 and TRBJ2-3; TRBD2 agrees at 12 bases. J lost 4 bases, V lost 5 bases, and 7 bases had no gene match. This CDR3 has 16 residues. Germline CDR1 is SEHNR and CDR2 is FQNEAQ (reference sequence). The CDR3 here is CASSTRLAGVPDTQYF. The CDR3 DNA reads TGTGCCAGCAGCACTCGACTAGCGGGAGTCCCAGATACGCAGTATTTT.

There are a few counts of this clone. CDR3 in amino acids: CAISGRGGGSYNEQFF. Written as DNA, the CDR3 is TGTGCCATCAGCGGGAGGGGCGGGGGCTCCTACAATGAGCAGTTCTTC. The gene calls are TRBV10-3 and TRBJ2-1, with 8 bases aligning to TRBD2. The germline gives CDR1 ENHRY, CDR2 SYGVKD. The CDR3 has 16 residues. V shed 6 bases and J 0 bases; nucleotides not matched to a gene: 7.

This chain links TRBV7-2 with TRBJ1-2; D is undetermined. From germline, CDR1 is SGHTA and CDR2 FQGNSA. CDR3 length equals 15 residues. Trimming left V 6 bases short and J 4 bases short, with 18 bases between. CDR3 in DNA: TGTGCCAGCAGGGACCTTCGACTTGATCCCTATGGCTACACCTTC. Its translation: CASRDLRLDPYGYTF. The full variable domain, with the rest looked up from reference TRBV7-2 and TRBJ1-2, is GAGVSQSPSNKVTEKGKDVELRCDPISGHTALYWYRQSLGQGLEFLIYFQGNSAPDKSGLPSDRFSAERTGGSVSTLTIQRTQQEDSAVYLCASRDLRLDPYGYTFGSGTRLTVV.

CDR3 in amino acids: CASSGGGLAGVHYNEQFF. The CDR3 nucleotides read TGTGCCAGCAGCGGGGGGGGACTAGCGGGAGTACACTACAATGAGCAGTTCTTC. The chain employs TRBV5-4 and TRBJ2-1, with 14 positions matching TRBD2. The CDR3 extends over 18 amino acids. The germline CDR1 and CDR2 sequences are SGHNT and YYREEE (reference sequence). J lost 3 bases, V lost 4 bases, and 9 bases had no gene match.

This clone was counted once. CDR3 amino acids: CASSLQGQSYEQYF. The CDR3 bases are TGCGCCAGCAGTCTTCAGGGACAGTCCTACGAGCAGTACTTC. The chain has TRBV5-1 and TRBJ2-7; 7 bases are shared with TRBD1. This CDR3 is built from 14 residues. Trimming at V came to 5 bases and at J to 1 base, leaving 6 bases not matched to a gene. The germline gives CDR1 SGHRS, CDR2 YFSETQ.

The table lists this clone with a count of one. V is TRBV2 and J is TRBJ2-3, with a possible D match to TRBD1 (5 bases). V was clipped by 3 bases and J by 2 bases, with 12 bases between them. This CDR3 contains 15 residues. CDR1 SNHLY and CDR2 FYNNEI come from the germline V gene. CDR3 amino acids: CASSEVRGNTDTQYF. The CDR3 DNA reads TGTGCCAGCAGTGAGGTTAGGGGAAACACAGATACGCAGTATTTT.

This chain links TRBV7-6 with TRBJ2-3; TRBD1 or TRBD2 may be the D gene (6 bases each). This CDR3 region has 12 residues. Germline V gene data show CDR1 as SGHVS and CDR2 as FNYEAQ. V was trimmed by 8 bases and J by 9 bases, leaving 15 bases between them. The CDR3 nucleotides read TGTGCCAGCGCCGACGGGGGCAACACGCAGTATTTT. Its translation is CASADGGNTQYF.

The table lists this clone with a few counts. The chain employs TRBV11-2 and TRBJ2-3; no clear D gene. The CDR3 is made up of 14 amino acids. V lost 1 base to trimming and J lost 2 bases, with 7 bases between them. CDR1 and CDR2 (germline): SGHAT, FQNNGV. The CDR3 nucleotides are TGTGCCAGCAGCTTAGCACAGTACACAGATACGCAGTATTTT. The encoded protein is CASSLAQYTDTQYF.

This clone was detected only once. This chain uses TRBV4-3 with TRBJ1-2; TRBD1 matches 8 bases. Germline assignment: CDR1 LGHNA and CDR2 YSLEER. CDR3 size: 15 residues. Trimming removed 0 bases from V and 4 bases from J; junction bases left unmatched: 4. The CDR3 DNA sequence: TGCGCCAGCAGCCAAGAGGACAGGGTGTCCTATGGCTACACCTTC. Protein product: CASSQEDRVSYGYTF.

The J gene is TRBJ2-5, the V gene TRBV18; 10 bases are shared with TRBD1. This CDR3 is 15 amino acids long. Germline V gene sequence: CDR1 KGHSH, CDR2 LQKENI. J lost 2 bases, V lost 0 bases, and 0 bases had no gene match. CDR3 sequence (DNA): TGTGCCAGCTCACCACCGGGACAGGGGCAAGAGACCCAGTACTTC. Protein: CASSPPGQGQETQYF.

The chain employs TRBV19 and TRBJ2-7, with 11 bases identical to TRBD2. The CDR3 is 16 residues long. CDR1 is LNHDA and CDR2 is SQIVND in the germline V gene (reference sequence). With V trimmed by 1 base and J by 1 base, 3 bases remained unmatched. Here the CDR3 reads CASSIATSGRSYEQYF. CDR3 sequence (DNA): TGTGCCAGTAGTATAGCTACTAGCGGGAGATCCTACGAGCAGTACTTC.

The chain links TRBV4-1 to TRBJ1-1, with a possible D match to TRBD1 (6 bases). Trimming stripped 1 base from V and 6 bases from J, with 21 bases between. This CDR3 comprises 17 residues. Germline CDR1 MGHRA, CDR2 YSYEKL. CDR3 region: CASSQVVGAGWWAEAFF. DNA for the CDR3: TGCGCCAGCAGCCAAGTCGTGGGGGCGGGATGGTGGGCTGAAGCTTTCTTT.